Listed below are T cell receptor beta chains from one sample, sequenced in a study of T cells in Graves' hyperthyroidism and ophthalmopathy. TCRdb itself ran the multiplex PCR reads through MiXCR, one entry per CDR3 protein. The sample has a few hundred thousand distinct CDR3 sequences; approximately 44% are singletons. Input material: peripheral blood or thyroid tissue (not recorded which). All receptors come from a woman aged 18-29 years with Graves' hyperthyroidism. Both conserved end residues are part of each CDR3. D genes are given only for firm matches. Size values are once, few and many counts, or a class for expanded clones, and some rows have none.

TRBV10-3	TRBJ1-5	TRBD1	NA	CAIRMGQGGQPQHF	TGTGCCATCAGGATGGGACAGGGAGGCCAGCCCCAGCATTTT
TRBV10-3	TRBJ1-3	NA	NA	CAISTTRPGDTIYF	TGTGCCATCAGCACTACAAGGCCGGGGGACACCATATATTTT
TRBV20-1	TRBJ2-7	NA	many	CSARDREVEQYF	TGCAGTGCTAGAGATCGTGAGGTAGAGCAGTACTTC
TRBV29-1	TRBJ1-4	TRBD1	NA	CSQVPGQGGEKLFF	TGCAGCCAAGTGCCGGGACAGGGAGGTGAAAAACTGTTTTTT
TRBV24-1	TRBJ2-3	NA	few	CATSDSPDTQYF	TGTGCCACCAGTGATTCCCCAGATACGCAGTATTTT
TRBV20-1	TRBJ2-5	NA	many	CSASRRRDETQYF	TGCAGTGCTAGTCGTAGGAGAGACGAGACCCAGTACTTC
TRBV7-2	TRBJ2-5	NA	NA	CASSFYICSANGADQETQYF	NA
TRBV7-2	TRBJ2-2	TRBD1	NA	CASSSQLGTGVGELFF	TGTGCCAGCAGCTCCCAACTAGGGACAGGGGTCGGGGAGCTGTTTTTT
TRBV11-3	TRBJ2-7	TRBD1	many	CASSPYSQGADEQYF	TGTGCCAGCAGCCCGTACTCCCAGGGGGCGGACGAGCAGTACTTC
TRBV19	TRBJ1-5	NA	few	CASSIWGAAGQPQHF	TGTGCCAGTAGTATTTGGGGGGCCGCGGGTCAGCCCCAGCATTTT
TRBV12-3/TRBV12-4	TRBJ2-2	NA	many	CASSLAGSSYTGELFF	TGTGCCAGCAGTTTGGCGGGCAGTAGTTACACCGGGGAGCTGTTTTTT
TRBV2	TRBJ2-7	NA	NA	CASSARDIAVRYEQYF	TGTGCCAGCAGTGCTAGAGATATAGCGGTCCGCTACGAGCAGTACTTC
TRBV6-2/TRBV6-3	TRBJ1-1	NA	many	CASTSPRMDTEAFF	TGTGCCAGCACGTCTCCGCGCATGGACACTGAAGCTTTCTTT
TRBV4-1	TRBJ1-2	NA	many	CASSPPGGANYGYTF	TGCGCCAGCAGCCCCCCGGGGGGCGCGAACTATGGCTACACCTTC
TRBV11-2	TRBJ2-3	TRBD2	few	CASTLAGGGYTQYF	TGTGCCAGCACCCTAGCGGGAGGAGGATATACGCAGTATTTT
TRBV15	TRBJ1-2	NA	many	CATSRDRDLLRGYTF	TGTGCCACCAGCAGAGATAGGGACCTTCTGAGGGGCTACACCTTC
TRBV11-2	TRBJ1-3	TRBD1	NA	CASSLGITQGRYTIYF	TGTGCCAGCAGCTTAGGGATCACACAGGGGCGATACACCATATATTTT
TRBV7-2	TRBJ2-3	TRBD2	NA	CASSPRTSGYTDTQYF	TGTGCCAGCAGCCCGAGGACTAGCGGATACACAGATACGCAGTATTTT
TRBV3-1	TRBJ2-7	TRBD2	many	CASSQWLAGYGEQYF	TGTGCCAGCAGCCAGTGGCTAGCGGGATACGGCGAGCAGTACTTC
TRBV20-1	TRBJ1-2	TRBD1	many	CSARVPGGDYGYTF	TGCAGTGCTAGAGTTCCAGGGGGCGACTATGGCTACACCTTC
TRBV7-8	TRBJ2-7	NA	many	CASSSLRSRAREQYF	TGTGCCAGCAGCTCCCTTAGGAGCAGGGCGAGAGAGCAGTACTTC
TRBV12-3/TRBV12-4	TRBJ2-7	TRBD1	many	CASSPAGQGDEQYF	TGTGCCAGCAGTCCCGCGGGACAGGGCGACGAGCAGTACTTC
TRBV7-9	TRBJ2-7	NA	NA	CASSVEGPPTEQYF	TGTGCCAGCAGCGTAGAGGGCCCCCCGACTGAGCAGTACTTC
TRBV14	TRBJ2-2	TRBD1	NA	CASSPRDRGYTGELFF	TGTGCCAGCAGCCCCCGGGACAGGGGGTACACCGGGGAGCTGTTTTTT
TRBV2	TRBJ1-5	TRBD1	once	CASSLRGLQPQHF	TGTGCCAGCAGCCTAAGGGGGCTTCAGCCCCAGCATTTT
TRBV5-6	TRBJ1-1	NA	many	CASSLRGRQNTEAFF	TGTGCCAGCAGCTTGAGGGGCCGACAGAACACTGAAGCTTTCTTT
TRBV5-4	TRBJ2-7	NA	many	CASSLSDSHEQYF	TGTGCCAGCAGCTTGTCAGATTCCCACGAGCAGTACTTC
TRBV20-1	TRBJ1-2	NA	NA	CSAIRRTDYTF	TGCAGTGCTATTCGGAGGACGGACTACACCTTC
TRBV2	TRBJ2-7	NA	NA	CASSERLDEQYF	TGTGCCAGCAGTGAACGGCTTGACGAGCAGTACTTC
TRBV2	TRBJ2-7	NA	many	CASSERVGARGYEQYF	TGTGCCAGCAGTGAACGGGTGGGGGCGCGGGGATACGAGCAGTACTTC
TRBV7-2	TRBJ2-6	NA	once	CASSPSRVSGANVLTF	TGTGCCAGCAGCCCATCCAGGGTTAGCGGGGCCAACGTCCTGACTTTC
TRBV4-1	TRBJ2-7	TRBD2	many	CASSLVGGTGRTSGSYEQYF	TGCGCCAGCAGCCTCGTTGGTGGGACAGGGAGGACTAGCGGGAGCTACGAGCAGTACTTC
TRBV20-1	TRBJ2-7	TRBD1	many	CSARAGTGSTYEQYF	TGCAGTGCTAGAGCGGGGACAGGGTCCACCTACGAGCAGTACTTC
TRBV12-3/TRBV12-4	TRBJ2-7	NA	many	CASSSRSGRYEQYF	TGTGCCAGCAGTTCCCGCTCGGGGAGGTACGAGCAGTACTTC
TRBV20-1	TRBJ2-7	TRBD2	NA	CSAREGGGPYEQYF	TGCAGTGCTAGAGAGGGGGGAGGGCCCTACGAGCAGTACTTC
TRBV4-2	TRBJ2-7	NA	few	CASSQDLPIQNEQYF	TGTGCCAGCAGCCAAGATCTCCCTATTCAAAACGAGCAGTACTTC
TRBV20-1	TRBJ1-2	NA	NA	CSAKSGRVGARGYTF	TGCAGTGCCAAAAGCGGGAGGGTAGGGGCAAGGGGCTACACCTTC
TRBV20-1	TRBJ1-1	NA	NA	CSARDSGRTTEAFF	TGCAGTGCTAGAGACTCGGGAAGGACCACTGAAGCTTTCTTT
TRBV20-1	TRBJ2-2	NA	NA	CSARESGELFF	TGCAGTGCTAGAGAGAGCGGGGAGCTGTTTTTT
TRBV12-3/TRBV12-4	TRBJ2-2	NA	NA	CASSLASRELFF	TGTGCCAGCAGTTTAGCGTCGAGGGAGCTGTTTTTT
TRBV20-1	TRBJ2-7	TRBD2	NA	CSAWDSGTPYNEQYF	TGCAGTGCTTGGGATAGCGGGACTCCTTACAATGAGCAGTACTTC
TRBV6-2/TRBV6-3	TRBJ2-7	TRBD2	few	CASSSLGLAGRTPREQYF	TGTGCCAGCAGTTCACTGGGACTAGCGGGCCGAACCCCTCGGGAGCAGTACTTC
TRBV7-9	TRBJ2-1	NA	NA	CASSPLVIDEQFF	TGTGCCAGCAGCCCCCTAGTGATCGATGAGCAGTTCTTC
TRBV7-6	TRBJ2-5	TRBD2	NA	CASSSFPNSGRARETQYF	TGTGCCAGCAGCTCTTTCCCTAATAGCGGGAGGGCCCGTGAGACCCAGTACTTC
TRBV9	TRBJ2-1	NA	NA	CASSVSPAAPYNEQFF	TGTGCCAGCAGCGTAAGTCCAGCGGCCCCCTACAATGAGCAGTTCTTC
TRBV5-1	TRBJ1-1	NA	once	CAKTEYTEAFF	TGCGCTAAGACAGAATACACTGAAGCTTTCTTT
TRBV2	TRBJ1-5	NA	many	CASSEKLRGPQAQPQHF	TGTGCCAGCAGTGAAAAGCTTCGGGGGCCGCAGGCTCAGCCCCAGCATTTT
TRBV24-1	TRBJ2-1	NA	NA	CATSDLSGQSPNEQFF	TGTGCCACCAGTGATTTGAGCGGCCAGTCCCCTAATGAGCAGTTCTTC
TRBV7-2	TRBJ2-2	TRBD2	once	CASSLNLAGGTGELFF	TGTGCCAGCAGCTTAAACCTAGCGGGAGGCACCGGGGAGCTGTTTTTT
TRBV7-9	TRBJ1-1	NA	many	CASIRRPEAFF	TGTGCCAGCATTAGGAGGCCTGAAGCTTTCTTT
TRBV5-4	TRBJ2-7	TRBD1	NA	CASSLGGQGYYEQYF	TGTGCCAGCAGCTTGGGGGGACAGGGTTACTACGAGCAGTACTTC
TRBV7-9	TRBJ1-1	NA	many	CASSPRTPLNTEAFF	TGTGCCAGCAGCCCAAGGACTCCATTAAACACTGAAGCTTTCTTT
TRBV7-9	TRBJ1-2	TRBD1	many	CASSLRDRGANYGYTF	TGTGCCAGCAGCTTACGCGACAGGGGGGCTAACTATGGCTACACCTTC
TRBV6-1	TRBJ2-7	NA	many	CASRSGRSSTYEQYF	TGTGCCAGCCGGTCGGGCAGGAGCTCTACCTACGAGCAGTACTTC
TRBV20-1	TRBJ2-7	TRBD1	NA	CSAPGTEAYEQYF	TGCAGTGCGCCCGGGACAGAGGCCTACGAGCAGTACTTC
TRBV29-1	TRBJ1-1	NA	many	CSVEGEAFF	TGCAGCGTTGAAGGTGAAGCTTTCTTT
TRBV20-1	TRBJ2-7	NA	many	CSARGLAADYEQYF	TGCAGTGCTAGAGGGTTGGCGGCGGACTACGAGCAGTACTTC
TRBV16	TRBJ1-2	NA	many	CASSPTRRDYGYTF	TGTGCCAGCAGCCCAACACGCAGGGACTATGGCTACACCTTC
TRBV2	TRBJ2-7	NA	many	CASTVESGVGKQYF	TGTGCCAGCACGGTCGAGTCAGGGGTCGGGAAGCAGTACTTC
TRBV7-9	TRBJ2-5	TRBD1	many	CASSSTAGTDETQYF	TGTGCCAGCAGCTCCACCGCCGGGACAGATGAGACCCAGTACTTC